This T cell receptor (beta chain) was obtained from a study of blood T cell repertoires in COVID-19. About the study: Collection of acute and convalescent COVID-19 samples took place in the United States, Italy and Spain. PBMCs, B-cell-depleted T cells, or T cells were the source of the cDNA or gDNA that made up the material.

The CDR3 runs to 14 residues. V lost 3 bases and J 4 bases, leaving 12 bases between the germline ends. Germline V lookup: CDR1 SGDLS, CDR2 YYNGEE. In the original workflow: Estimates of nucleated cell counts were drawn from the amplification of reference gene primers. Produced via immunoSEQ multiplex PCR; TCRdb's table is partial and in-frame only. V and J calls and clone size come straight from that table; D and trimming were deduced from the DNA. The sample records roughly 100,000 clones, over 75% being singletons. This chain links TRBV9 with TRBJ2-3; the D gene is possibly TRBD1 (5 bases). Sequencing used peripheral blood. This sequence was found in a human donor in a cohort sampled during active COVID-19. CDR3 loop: CASSGGQVSDTQYF. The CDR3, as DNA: TGTGCCAGCAGCGGTGGACAAGTTTCAGATACGCAGTATTTT. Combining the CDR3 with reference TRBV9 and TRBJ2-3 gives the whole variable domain DSGVTQTPKHLITATGQRVTLRCSPRSGDLSVYWYQQSLDQGLQFLIQYYNGEERAKGNILERFSAQQFPDLHSELNLSSLELGDSALYFCASSGGQVSDTQYFGPGTRLTVL.